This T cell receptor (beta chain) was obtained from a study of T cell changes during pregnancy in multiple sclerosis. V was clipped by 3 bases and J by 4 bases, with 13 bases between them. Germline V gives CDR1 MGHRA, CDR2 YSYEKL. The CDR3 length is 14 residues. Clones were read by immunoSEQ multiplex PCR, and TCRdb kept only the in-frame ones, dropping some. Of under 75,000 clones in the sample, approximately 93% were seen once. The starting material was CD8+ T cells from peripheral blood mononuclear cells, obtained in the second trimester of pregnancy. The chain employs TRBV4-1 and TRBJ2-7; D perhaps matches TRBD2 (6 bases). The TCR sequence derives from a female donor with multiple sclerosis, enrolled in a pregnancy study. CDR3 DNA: TGCGCCAGCAGCCACGCGGGACTTACATACGAGCAGTACTTC. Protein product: CASSHAGLTYEQYF.